This T cell receptor (beta chain) came from a study of tumor-infiltrating lymphocytes in primary liver carcinoma. Making TCR beta cDNA involved 400 to 600 ng total RNA and a constant-region primer. Researchers made the TCR beta libraries by running three nested multiplex PCR rounds with slightly modified ARM-PCR. Each of the first two PCR rounds ran approximately 11 cycles with TRBV1-TRBV30 forward and C-beta reverse primers. TCRdb analysed the multiplex PCR reads with MiXCR anew, one entry per CDR3 protein. The sample yields about 60,000 distinct CDR3 sequences, roughly two thirds seen once. Details on this clonotype: The junction departs from the called germline gene at one end, perhaps through a read error.

For each extraction, RNA and DNA were obtained together from roughly 20-30 mg of unsorted bulk tissue. The CDR3 extends over 15 amino acids. The germline V gene encodes CDR1 SGHAT and CDR2 FQNNGV. The chain uses TRBV11-2 and TRBJ2-7; D ambiguous. The sequence came from a man aged 35 to 55 with primary liver carcinoma and hepatitis B virus infection. The specimen was liver tumor tissue from sampling region 4. Subset noted: tumor region T4, right-lateral pole. CDR3 sequence: CASSLSSKITYEQYF. The CDR3 DNA reads as TGTGCCAGTAGCTTATCCTCGAAGATTACCTACGAGCAGTACTTC.